This TCR beta chain was captured by sequencing in a study of blood T cell repertoires in COVID-19. Overall study context: The samples span acute and convalescent COVID-19 from the United States, Italy and Spain. T cells, B-cell-depleted T cells, or PBMCs provided the cDNA or gDNA that served as material.

Original processing notes: Quantification of nucleated cells was approximated via reference gene primer amplification. Here immunoSEQ multiplex PCR was the method, and the copy in TCRdb shows in-frame clones only, minus some. The D gene and trimming were derived from the DNA, and the V and J assignments and clone size from that table. The top ten clones hold roughly 8.3% of a sample with about 19,000 clones, over 80% of them seen once. CDR3 size: 15 residues. The ends lost 2 bases at V and 9 bases at J; junction bases unmatched: 8. Germline values: CDR1 LNHNV, CDR2 YYDKDF (reference sequence). The sequenced sample was peripheral blood. V is TRBV15 and J is TRBJ2-1; 9 nucleotides line up with TRBD2. The TCR sequence derives from a human donor in a cohort sampled during active COVID-19. The donor label of this sample is uncertain. The CDR3 DNA is TGTGCCACCAGCAGACGTAGCGGGAGTTCCACTGAGCAGTTCTTC. Protein: CATSRRSGSSTEQFF.